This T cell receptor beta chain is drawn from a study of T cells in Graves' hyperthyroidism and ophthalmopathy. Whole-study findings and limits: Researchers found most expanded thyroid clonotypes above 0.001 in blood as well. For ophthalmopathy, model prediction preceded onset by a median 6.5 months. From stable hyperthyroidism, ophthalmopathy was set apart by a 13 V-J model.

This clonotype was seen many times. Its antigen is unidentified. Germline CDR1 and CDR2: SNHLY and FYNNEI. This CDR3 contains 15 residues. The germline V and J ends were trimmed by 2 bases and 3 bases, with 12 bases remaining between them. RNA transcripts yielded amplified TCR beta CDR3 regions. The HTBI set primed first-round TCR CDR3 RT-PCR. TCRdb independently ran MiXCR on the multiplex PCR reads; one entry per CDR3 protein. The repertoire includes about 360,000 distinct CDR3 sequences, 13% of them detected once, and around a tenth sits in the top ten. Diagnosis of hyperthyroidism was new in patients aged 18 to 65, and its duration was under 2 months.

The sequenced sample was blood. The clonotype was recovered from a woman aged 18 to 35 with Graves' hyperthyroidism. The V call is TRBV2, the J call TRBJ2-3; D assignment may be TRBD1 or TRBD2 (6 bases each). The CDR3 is CASSEYLGGTDTQYF. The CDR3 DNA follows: TGTGCCAGCAGTGAATATCTAGGGGGGACAGATACGCAGTATTTT.